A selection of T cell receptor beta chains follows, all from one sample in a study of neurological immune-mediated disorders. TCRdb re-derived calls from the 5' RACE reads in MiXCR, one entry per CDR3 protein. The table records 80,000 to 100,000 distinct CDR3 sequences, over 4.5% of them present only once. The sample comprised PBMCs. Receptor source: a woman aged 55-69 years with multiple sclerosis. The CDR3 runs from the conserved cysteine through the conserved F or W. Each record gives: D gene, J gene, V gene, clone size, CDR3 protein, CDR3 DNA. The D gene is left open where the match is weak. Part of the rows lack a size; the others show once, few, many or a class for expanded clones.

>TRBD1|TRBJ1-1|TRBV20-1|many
CSATGTASLEAFF
TGCAGTGCAACCGGGACAGCTAGCCTTGAAGCTTTCTTT
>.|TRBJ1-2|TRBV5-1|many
CASSRTSDYGYTF
TGCGCCAGCTCCCGGACGAGCGACTATGGCTACACCTTC
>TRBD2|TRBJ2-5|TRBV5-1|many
CASSLGKPSGGPYQETQYF
TGCGCCAGCAGCTTGGGAAAGCCTAGCGGGGGACCCTACCAAGAGACCCAGTACTTC
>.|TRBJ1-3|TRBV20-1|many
CSASGALSSGNTIYF
TGCAGTGCCTCCGGTGCCTTGAGCTCTGGAAACACCATATATTTT
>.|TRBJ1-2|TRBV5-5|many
CASRSEGGNYGYTF
TGTGCCAGCAGGTCAGAGGGAGGAAACTATGGCTACACCTTC
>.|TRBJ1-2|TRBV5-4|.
CASSLERIDYSYTF
TGTGCCAGCAGCTTGGAAAGGATTGACTATAGCTACACCTTC
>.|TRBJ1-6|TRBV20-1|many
CSARGSDRYNSPLHF
TGCAGTGCTAGAGGCTCCGACAGGTATAATTCACCCCTCCACTTT
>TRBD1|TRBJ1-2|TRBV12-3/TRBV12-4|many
CASSLTGGGYGYTF
TGTGCCAGCAGTTTAACAGGGGGGGGCTATGGCTACACCTTC
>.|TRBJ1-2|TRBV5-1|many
CASSLDSYNYGYTF
TGCGCCAGCAGCTTGGACAGCTACAACTATGGCTACACCTTC
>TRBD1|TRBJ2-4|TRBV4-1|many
CASSQRTDRVAKNIQYF
TGCGCCAGCAGCCAAAGGACGGACAGGGTAGCCAAAAACATTCAGTACTTC
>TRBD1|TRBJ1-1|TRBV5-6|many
CASSWGTGMNTEAFF
TGTGCCAGCAGCTGGGGGACAGGGATGAACACTGAAGCTTTCTTT
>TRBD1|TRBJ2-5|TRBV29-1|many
CSVEDGQGDQETQYF
TGCAGCGTTGAGGATGGACAGGGGGACCAAGAGACCCAGTACTTC
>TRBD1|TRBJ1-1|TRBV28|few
CASSLRGRVAFF
TGTGCCAGCAGTTTGAGGGGGCGCGTTGCTTTCTTT
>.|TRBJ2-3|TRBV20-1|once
CSGWVGNSDTQYF
TGCAGTGGATGGGTGGGTAACTCAGATACGCAGTATTTT
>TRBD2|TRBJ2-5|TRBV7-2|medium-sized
CASSLASGQETQYF
TGTGCCAGCAGCTTAGCTAGCGGGCAAGAGACCCAGTACTTC
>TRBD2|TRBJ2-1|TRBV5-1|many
CASSLRRGFKQFF
TGCGCCAGCAGCTTGAGGCGGGGGTTTAAGCAGTTCTTC
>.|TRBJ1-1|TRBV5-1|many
CASSLDGRNTEAFF
TGCGCCAGCAGCTTGGATGGCAGAAACACTGAAGCTTTCTTT
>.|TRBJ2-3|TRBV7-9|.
CASSLVGVSTDTQYF
TGTGCCAGCAGCTTAGTCGGGGTGTCGACAGATACGCAGTATTTT
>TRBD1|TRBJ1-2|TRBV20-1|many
CSANDRGGHYGYTF
TGCAGTGCAAATGACAGGGGCGGCCACTATGGCTACACCTTC
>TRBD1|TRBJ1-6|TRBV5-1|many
CASSERPGQGANSPLHF
TGCGCCAGCAGCGAACGGCCGGGACAGGGGGCTAATTCACCCCTCCACTTT
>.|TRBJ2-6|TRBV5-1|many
CASSLKGIPGANVLTF
TGCGCCAGCAGCTTGAAAGGGATCCCTGGGGCCAACGTCCTGACTTTC
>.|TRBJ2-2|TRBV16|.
CASSQSVLNTGELFF
TGTGCCAGCAGCCAATCGGTACTAAACACCGGGGAGCTGTTTTTT
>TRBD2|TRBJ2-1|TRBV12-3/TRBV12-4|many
CASTLTSGLNNEQFF
TGTGCCAGCACACTGACTAGCGGGCTCAACAATGAGCAGTTCTTC
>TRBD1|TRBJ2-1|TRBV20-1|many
CSAAGGWNEQFF
TGCAGTGCTGCAGGGGGTTGGAATGAGCAGTTCTTC
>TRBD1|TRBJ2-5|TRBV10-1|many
CASSRTGAGQETQYF
TGCGCCAGCAGCCGGACAGGGGCGGGCCAAGAGACCCAGTACTTC
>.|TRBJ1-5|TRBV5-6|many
CASSGNSNQPQHF
TGTGCCAGCAGTGGGAACAGCAATCAGCCCCAGCATTTT
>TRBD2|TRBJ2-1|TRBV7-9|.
CASSRTSGNEQFF
TGTGCCAGCAGCCGGACTAGCGGAAATGAGCAGTTCTTC
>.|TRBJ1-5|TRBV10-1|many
CAGSTTQPQHF
TGCGCCGGCAGTACCACTCAGCCCCAGCATTTT
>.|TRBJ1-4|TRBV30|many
CAWSGQSHEKLFF
TGTGCCTGGAGTGGACAGTCTCACGAAAAACTGTTTTTT
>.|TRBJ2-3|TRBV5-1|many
CASSLGLQGSDTQYF
TGCGCCAGCAGCTTGGGCCTCCAGGGATCAGATACGCAGTATTTT
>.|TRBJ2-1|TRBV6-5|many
CASSLGGREQFF
TGTGCCAGCAGCCTCGGCGGGCGAGAGCAGTTCTTC
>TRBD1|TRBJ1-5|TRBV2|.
CASREQGAGNQPQHF
TGTGCCAGCAGGGAACAGGGGGCCGGCAATCAGCCCCAGCATTTT
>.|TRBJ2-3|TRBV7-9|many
CASSPGSDTQYF
TGTGCCAGCAGCCCAGGGTCTGATACGCAGTATTTT
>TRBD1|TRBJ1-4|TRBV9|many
CASSVTGDGEKLFF
TGTGCCAGCAGCGTGACAGGGGATGGGGAAAAACTGTTTTTT
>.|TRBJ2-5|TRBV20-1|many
CSAGAMGGRQETQYF
TGCAGTGCCGGTGCCATGGGGGGCAGACAAGAGACCCAGTACTTC
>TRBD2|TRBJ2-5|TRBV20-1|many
CSARNPSGEGKTQYF
TGCAGTGCTAGGAACCCTAGCGGGGAAGGAAAGACCCAGTACTTC
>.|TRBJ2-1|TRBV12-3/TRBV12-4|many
CASIHNRGQVNEQFF
TGTGCCAGCATTCACAACCGAGGCCAGGTCAATGAGCAGTTCTTC
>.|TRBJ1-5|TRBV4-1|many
CASSQSREIQPQHF
TGCGCCAGCAGCCAAAGCAGGGAAATCCAGCCCCAGCATTTT
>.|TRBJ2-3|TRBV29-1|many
CSPWTRSTDTQYF
TGCAGCCCTTGGACTCGAAGCACAGATACGCAGTATTTT
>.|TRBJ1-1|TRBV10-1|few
CASTGLTGTEAFF
TGCGCCAGCACGGGACTCACGGGGACTGAAGCTTTCTTT
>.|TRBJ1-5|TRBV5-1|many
CASSLYQGSQPQHF
TGCGCCAGCAGCTTGTATCAGGGAAGTCAGCCCCAGCATTTT
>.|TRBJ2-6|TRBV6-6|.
CASSTQGGVSGANVLTF
TGTGCCAGCAGTACTCAGGGGGGGGTCTCTGGGGCCAACGTCCTGACTTTC
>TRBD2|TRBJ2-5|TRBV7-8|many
CASSLALLAEETQYF
TGTGCCAGCAGCTTAGCGCTCCTAGCGGAAGAGACCCAGTACTTC
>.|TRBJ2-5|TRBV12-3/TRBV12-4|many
CASSTGAPVETQYF
TGTGCCAGCAGTACGGGGGCCCCTGTCGAGACCCAGTACTTC
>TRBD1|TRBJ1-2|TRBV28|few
CASSFPGQAQYGYTF
TGTGCCAGCAGTTTCCCGGGACAGGCCCAGTATGGCTACACCTTC
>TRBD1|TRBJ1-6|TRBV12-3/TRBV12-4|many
CASSLAGGSNSPLHF
TGTGCCAGCAGTTTAGCAGGGGGCAGCAATTCACCCCTCCACTTT
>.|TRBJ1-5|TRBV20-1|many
CSASNRENQPQHF
TGCAGTGCTAGCAATAGGGAGAATCAGCCCCAGCATTTT
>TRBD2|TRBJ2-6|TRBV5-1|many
CASSSTSGSPGANVLTF
TGCGCCAGCAGCTCGACTAGCGGGTCTCCCGGGGCCAACGTCCTGACTTTC
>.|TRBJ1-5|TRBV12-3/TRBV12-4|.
CVISLDIRMPQHF
TGTGTCATCAGTCTAGACATCCGTATGCCCCAGCATTTT
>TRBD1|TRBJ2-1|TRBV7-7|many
CASSIGTGLHNEQFF
TGTGCTAGCAGCATCGGGACAGGGTTACACAATGAGCAGTTCTTC
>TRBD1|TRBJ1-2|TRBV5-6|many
CASSSRDRGRVGYGYTF
TGTGCCAGCAGCTCACGGGACAGGGGGCGCGTCGGCTATGGCTACACCTTC
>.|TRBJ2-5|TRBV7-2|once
CASSSGGTPPETQYF
TGTGCCAGCAGCTCCGGAGGGACACCACCAGAGACCCAGTACTTC
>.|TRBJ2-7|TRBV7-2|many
CASSFNGGASYEQYF
TGTGCCAGCAGCTTTAATGGGGGGGCATCCTACGAGCAGTACTTC